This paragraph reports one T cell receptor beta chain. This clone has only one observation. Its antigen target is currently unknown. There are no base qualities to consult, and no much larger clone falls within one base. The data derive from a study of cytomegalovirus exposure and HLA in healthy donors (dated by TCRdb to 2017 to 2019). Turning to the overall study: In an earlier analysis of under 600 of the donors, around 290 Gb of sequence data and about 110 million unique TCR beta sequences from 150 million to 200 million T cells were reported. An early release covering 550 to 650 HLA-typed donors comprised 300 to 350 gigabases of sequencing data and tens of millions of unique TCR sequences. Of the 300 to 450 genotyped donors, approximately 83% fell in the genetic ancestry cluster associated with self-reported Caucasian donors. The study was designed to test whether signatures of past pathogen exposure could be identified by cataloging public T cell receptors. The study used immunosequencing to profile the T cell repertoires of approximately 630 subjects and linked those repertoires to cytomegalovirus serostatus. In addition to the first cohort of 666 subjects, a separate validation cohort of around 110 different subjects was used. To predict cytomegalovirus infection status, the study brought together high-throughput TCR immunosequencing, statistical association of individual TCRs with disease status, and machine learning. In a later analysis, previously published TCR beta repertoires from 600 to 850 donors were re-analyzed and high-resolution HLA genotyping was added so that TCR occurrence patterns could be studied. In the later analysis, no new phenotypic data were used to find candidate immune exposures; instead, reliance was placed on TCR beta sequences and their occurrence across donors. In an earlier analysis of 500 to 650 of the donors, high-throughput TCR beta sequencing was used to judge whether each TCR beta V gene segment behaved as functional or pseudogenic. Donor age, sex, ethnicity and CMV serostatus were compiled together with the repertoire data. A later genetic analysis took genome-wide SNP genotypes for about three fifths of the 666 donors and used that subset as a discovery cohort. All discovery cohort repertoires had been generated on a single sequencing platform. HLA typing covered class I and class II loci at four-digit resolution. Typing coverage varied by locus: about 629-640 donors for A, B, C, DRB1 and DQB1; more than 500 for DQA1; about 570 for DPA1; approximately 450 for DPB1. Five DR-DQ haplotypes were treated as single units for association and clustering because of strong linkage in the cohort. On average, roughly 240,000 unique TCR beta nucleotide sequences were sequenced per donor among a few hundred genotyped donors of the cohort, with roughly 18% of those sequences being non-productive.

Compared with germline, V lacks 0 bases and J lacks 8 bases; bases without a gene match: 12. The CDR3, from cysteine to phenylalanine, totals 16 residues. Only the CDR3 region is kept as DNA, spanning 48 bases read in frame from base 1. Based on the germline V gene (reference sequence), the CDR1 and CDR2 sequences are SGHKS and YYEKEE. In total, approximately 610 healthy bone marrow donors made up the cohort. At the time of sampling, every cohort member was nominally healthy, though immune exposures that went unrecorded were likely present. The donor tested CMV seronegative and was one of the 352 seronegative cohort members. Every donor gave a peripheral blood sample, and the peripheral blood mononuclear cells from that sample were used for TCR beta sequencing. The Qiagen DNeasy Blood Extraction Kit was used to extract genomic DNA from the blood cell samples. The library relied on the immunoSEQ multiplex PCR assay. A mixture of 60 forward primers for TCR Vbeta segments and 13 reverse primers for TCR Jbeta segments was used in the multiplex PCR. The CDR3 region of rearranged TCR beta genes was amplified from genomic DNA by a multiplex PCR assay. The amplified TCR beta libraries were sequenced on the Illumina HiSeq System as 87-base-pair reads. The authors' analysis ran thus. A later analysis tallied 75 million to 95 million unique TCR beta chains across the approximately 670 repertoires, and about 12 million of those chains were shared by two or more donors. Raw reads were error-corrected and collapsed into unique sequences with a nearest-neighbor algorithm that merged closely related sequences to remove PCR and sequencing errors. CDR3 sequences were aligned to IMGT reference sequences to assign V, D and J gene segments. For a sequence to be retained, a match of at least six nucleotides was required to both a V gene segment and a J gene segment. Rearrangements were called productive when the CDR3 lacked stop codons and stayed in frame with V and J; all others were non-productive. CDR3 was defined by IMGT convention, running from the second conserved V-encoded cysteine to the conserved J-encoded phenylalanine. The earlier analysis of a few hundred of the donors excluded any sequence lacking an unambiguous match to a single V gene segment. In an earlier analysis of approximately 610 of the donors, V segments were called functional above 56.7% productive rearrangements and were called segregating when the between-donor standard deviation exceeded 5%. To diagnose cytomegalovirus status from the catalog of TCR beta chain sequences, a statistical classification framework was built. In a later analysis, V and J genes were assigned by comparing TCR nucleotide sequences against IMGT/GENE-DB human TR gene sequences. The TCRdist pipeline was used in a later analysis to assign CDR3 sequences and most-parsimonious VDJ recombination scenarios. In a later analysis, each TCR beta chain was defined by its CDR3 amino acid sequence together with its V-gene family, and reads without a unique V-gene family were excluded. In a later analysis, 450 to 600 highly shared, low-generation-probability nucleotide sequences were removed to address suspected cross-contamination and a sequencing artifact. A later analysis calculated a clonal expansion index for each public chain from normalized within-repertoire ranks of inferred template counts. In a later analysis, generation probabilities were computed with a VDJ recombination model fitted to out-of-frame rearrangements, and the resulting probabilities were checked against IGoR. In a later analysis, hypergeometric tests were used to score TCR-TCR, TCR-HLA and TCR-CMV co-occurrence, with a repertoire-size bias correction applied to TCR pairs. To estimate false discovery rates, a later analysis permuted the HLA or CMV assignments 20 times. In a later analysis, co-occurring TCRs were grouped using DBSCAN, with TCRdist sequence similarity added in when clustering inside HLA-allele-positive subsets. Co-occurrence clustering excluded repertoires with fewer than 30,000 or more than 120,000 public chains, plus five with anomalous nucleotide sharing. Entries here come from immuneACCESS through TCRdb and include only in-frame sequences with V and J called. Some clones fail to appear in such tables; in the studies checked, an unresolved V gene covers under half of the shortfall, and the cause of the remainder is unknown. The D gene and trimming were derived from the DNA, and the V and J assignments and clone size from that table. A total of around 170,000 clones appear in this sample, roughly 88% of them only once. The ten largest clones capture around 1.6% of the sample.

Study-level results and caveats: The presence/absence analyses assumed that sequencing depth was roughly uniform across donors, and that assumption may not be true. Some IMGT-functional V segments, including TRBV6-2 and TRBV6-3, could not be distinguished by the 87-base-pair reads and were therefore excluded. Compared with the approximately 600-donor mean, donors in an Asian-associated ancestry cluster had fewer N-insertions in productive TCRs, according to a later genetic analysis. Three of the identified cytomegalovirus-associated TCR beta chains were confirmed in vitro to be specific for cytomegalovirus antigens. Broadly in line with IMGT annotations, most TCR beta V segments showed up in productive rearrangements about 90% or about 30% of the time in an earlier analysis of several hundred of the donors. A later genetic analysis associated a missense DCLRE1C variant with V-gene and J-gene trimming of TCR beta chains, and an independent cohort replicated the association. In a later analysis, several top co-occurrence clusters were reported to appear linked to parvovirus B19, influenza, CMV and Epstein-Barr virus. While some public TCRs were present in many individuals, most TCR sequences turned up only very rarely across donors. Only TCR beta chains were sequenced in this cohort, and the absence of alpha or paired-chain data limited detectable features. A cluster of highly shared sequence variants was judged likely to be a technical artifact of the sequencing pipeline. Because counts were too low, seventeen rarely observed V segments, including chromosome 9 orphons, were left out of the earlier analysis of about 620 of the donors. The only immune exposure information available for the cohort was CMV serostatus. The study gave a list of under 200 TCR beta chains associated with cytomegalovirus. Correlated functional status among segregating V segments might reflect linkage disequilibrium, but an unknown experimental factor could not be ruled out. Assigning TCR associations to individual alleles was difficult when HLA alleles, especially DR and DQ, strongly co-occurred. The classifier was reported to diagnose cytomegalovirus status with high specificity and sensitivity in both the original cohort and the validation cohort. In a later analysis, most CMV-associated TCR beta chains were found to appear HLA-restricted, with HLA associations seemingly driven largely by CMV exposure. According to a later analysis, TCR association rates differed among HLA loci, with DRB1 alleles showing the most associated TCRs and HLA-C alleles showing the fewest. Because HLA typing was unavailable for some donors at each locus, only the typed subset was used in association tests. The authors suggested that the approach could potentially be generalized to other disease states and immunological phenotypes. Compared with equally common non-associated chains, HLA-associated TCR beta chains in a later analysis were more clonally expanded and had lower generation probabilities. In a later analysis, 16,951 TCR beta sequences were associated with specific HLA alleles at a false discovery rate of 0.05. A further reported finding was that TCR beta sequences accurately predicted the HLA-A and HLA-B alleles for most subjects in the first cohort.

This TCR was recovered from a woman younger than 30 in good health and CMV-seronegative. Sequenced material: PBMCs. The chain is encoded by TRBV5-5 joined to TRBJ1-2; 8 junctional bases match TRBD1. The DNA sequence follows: TGTGCCAGCAGCTTGGCCGGGACAGGAGGGACCGTGGGCTACACCTTC. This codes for CASSLAGTGGTVGYTF.